These 5 T cell receptor beta chains originate from one sample sequenced in a study of radiation and T cells in renal cell carcinoma. Time point denoted: blood 2 weeks post-SBRT. The treatment here: 15 Gy SBRT to primary tumor, nephrectomy 4 weeks later. Assay: immunoSEQ multiplex PCR; the TCRdb copy retains only in-frame clones and omits some. Of roughly 120,000 clones listed, 80% to 90% are singletons. The source was blood, collected from a patient whose treatment included radiotherapy and nephrectomy. These receptors were obtained from a woman aged 55-69 years with renal cell carcinoma.

This clone was picked up a small number of times. The gene calls are TRBV19 and TRBJ1-1, with TRBD1 identical over 9 bases. The CDR3 loop spans 13 amino acids. Germline CDR1 and CDR2: LNHDA and SQIVND (reference sequence). J lost 4 bases, V lost 7 bases, and 4 bases had no gene match. The CDR3 nucleotides read TGTGCCAGTAATGGACAGGGGCCCACTGAAGCTTTCTTT. Amino acid sequence: CASNGQGPTEAFF.

The rearrangement joins TRBV5-3 to TRBJ2-4; D unresolved. TRBV5-3 has ORF status, its function being uncertain. The CDR3 covers 14 residues. The ends were cut back, 4 bases at V and 0 bases at J, with 8 bases in the middle. The chain's CDR3 is CARSRVLAKNIQYF. The DNA for the CDR3 is TGTGCCAGAAGCAGGGTTCTAGCCAAAAACATTCAGTACTTC.

This chain connects TRBV10-3 to TRBJ2-1, with 9 bases that match TRBD2. V lost 2 bases, J lost 10 bases, and 9 bases stayed unmatched. This CDR3 contains 15 residues. Germline V gene data show CDR1 as ENHRY and CDR2 as SYGVKD. CDR3 residues: CAISERLAGENEQFF. The CDR3 DNA sequence: TGTGCCATCAGTGAGCGGTTAGCGGGAGAGAACGAGCAGTTCTTC.

The chain combines TRBV28 with TRBJ2-1; D may be TRBD1 (7 bases). The CDR3 totals 15 residues. Germline CDR1 reads MDHEN; CDR2 reads SYDVKM. V was clipped by 4 bases and J by 7 bases, with 17 bases between them. The CDR3 here is CASSSAAGGQNEQFF. The CDR3 nucleotides read TGTGCCAGCAGTTCTGCTGCAGGGGGGCAAAATGAGCAGTTCTTC.

The V gene is TRBV15, the J gene TRBJ2-3, with 10 bases that match TRBD2. CDR1 and CDR2 (germline): LNHNV, YYDKDF (reference sequence). The V segment lost 0 bases and the J segment 4 bases; nucleotides outside the gene matches: 13. The CDR3 has 19 residues. The CDR3: CATSRDLASGGLRADTQYF. The CDR3 nucleotides read TGTGCCACCAGCAGAGATTTGGCTAGCGGGGGCCTTAGAGCAGATACGCAGTATTTT.